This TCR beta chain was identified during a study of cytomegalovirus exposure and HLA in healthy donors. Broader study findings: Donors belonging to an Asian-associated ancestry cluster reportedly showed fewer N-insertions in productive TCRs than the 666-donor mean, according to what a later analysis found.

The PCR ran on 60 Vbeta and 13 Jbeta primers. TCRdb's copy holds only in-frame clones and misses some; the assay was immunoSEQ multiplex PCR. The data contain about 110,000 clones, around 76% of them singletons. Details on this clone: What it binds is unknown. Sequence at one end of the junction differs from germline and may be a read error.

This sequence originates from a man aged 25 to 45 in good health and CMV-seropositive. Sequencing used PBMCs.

The CDR3 here is CSSRGGNYGYTF. CDR3 nucleotide sequence: TGTTCCAGCAGAGGAGGGAACTATGGCTACACCTTC. The chain has TRBV7-9 and TRBJ1-2; no clear D gene. The CDR3 totals 12 residues. Germline values: CDR1 SEHNR, CDR2 FQNEAQ (reference sequence).